Each of the 27 T cell receptor beta chains below was sequenced from the same sample in a study of blood T cells in healthy people across ages. With a J-beta primer mix and a sample-barcoded 5' primer, a second PCR ran about 6 to 11 cycles. Using its own MiXCR run on the 5' RACE reads, TCRdb lists one record per CDR3 protein. The sample lists more than 1,400,000 distinct CDR3 sequences, 35% to 45% occurring once. The sequencing sample was made of blood. The receptor set was obtained from a woman aged 18-29 years in good health.

This chain joins TRBV7-9 and TRBJ2-7; 7 bases are shared with TRBD2. CDR1 and CDR2 (germline): SEHNR, FQNEAQ (reference sequence). The V and J ends lost 7 bases and 3 bases, in that order; junction bases with no gene match: 6. The CDR3 has 13 amino acids. CDR3 DNA sequence: TGTGCCAGCACGTACGGGGGGATCTACGAGCAGTACTTC. Its translation is CASTYGGIYEQYF. Combining the CDR3 with reference TRBV7-9 and TRBJ2-7 gives the whole variable domain DTGVSQNPRHKITKRGQNVTFRCDPISEHNRLYWYRQTLGQGPEFLTYFQNEAQLEKSRLLSDRFSAERPKGSFSTLEIQRTEQGDSAMYLCASTYGGIYEQYFGPGTRLTVT.

V gene TRBV20-1 combines with J gene TRBJ1-4, with D uncertain. V was clipped by 5 bases and J by 8 bases, with 9 bases between them. The CDR3 extends over 11 amino acids. CDR1 DFQATT and CDR2 SNEGSKA come from the germline V gene (reference sequence). CDR3 amino acids: CSAGETEKLFF. The CDR3 nucleotides read TGCAGTGCTGGGGAGACCGAAAAACTGTTTTTT.

The rearrangement joins TRBV4-1 to TRBJ2-3, with 7 bases that match TRBD1. Per the germline V gene, CDR1 is MGHRA and CDR2 is YSYEKL. The V and J ends lost 2 bases and 4 bases, in that order; junction bases with no gene match: 3. CDR3 length: 14 residues. The CDR3 loop is CASSQQQGPDTQYF. The CDR3 DNA reads TGCGCCAGCAGCCAACAACAGGGGCCAGATACGCAGTATTTT.

This clonotype came up a few times. This chain connects TRBV4-2 to TRBJ2-7; no reliable D call. From germline, CDR1 is LGHNA and CDR2 YNFKEQ. The CDR3 is 14 residues long. The V and J ends lost 1 base and 3 bases respectively, with 10 bases between them. The CDR3 DNA reads as TGTGCCAGCAGCCAAGCGGGTCAGATCTACGAGCAGTACTTC. Residues: CASSQAGQIYEQYF.

The chain recombines TRBV7-6 with TRBJ2-7, with D unclear. Deletions cut 5 bases from V and 4 bases from J, with 15 bases between. Germline CDR1 SGHVS, CDR2 FNYEAQ. The CDR3 has 14 residues. The CDR3 DNA is TGTGCCAGCAGCCTCCGCGGCCGCAGGTACGAGCAGTACTTC. The encoded protein is CASSLRGRRYEQYF.

This clonotype occurred a few times. The chain recombines TRBV29-1 with TRBJ2-1; tentatively, D is TRBD1 or TRBD2 (5 bases each). The CDR3 contains 14 residues. The germline V and J ends were trimmed by 1 base and 2 bases, with 9 bases remaining between them. Looked up from germline, CDR1 is SQVTM and CDR2 is ANQGSEA. This chain's CDR3 is CSVEGGGAYNEQFF. The CDR3 DNA reads as TGCAGCGTTGAAGGTGGGGGAGCCTACAATGAGCAGTTCTTC.

In its sample, this clonotype was seen once. The rearrangement joins TRBV7-8 to TRBJ2-7, with 7 bases aligning to TRBD2. The J call may be faulty, since TRBJ2-5 better matches the DNA end. There are 19 residues in the CDR3. Germline-derived CDR1 and CDR2 are SGHVS and FQNEAQ. CDR3 bases: TGTGCCAGCAGTTTCTATCGAGCTTTGCAGGGCGGGAGCCCCAAGACCCAGTACTTC. Amino acid sequence: CASSFYRALQGGSPKTQYF.

This sequence joins TRBV5-1 and TRBJ1-2, with 8 positions matching TRBD1. Germline loops: CDR1 SGHRS, CDR2 YFSETQ. The CDR3 runs 13 residues. Losses at the gene ends were 4 bases for V and 10 bases for J; bases not matched to a gene: 9. The CDR3 spells CASSLTATGDYTF. CDR3 bases: TGCGCCAGCAGCCTCACAGCGACAGGGGACTACACCTTC.

The rearrangement uses TRBV24-1 and TRBJ1-5; D unresolved. Trimming cost V 1 base and J 7 bases, with 7 bases left between them. CDR3 length: 13 residues. Germline CDR1 and CDR2: KGHDR and SFDVKD. The CDR3 is CATSDFSPQPQHF. The CDR3 DNA reads as TGTGCCACCAGTGATTTCAGCCCCCAGCCCCAGCATTTT.

The table lists this clonotype with many counts. This chain uses TRBV5-1 with TRBJ2-5; D is unclear. CDR1 and CDR2 from the germline V gene are SGHRS and YFSETQ. The CDR3 has 10 residues. V was shortened by 7 bases and J by 3 bases, with 4 bases between the two germline ends. The CDR3 loop is CASLEETQYF. For the CDR3, the DNA is TGCGCCAGCTTGGAAGAGACCCAGTACTTC.

The chain recombines TRBV3-1 with TRBJ2-1; D is unresolved. This CDR3 is built from 14 residues. In germline, CDR1 is LGHDT, CDR2 YNNKEL (reference sequence). With 1 base removed from V and 5 bases from J, the gap between germline ends came to 9 bases. The CDR3 DNA follows: TGTGCCAGCAGCCAAGGCGGCACCCACAATGAGCAGTTCTTC. Protein: CASSQGGTHNEQFF.

The chain recombines TRBV15 with TRBJ1-2; D is undetermined. CDR1 and CDR2 from the germline V gene are LNHNV and YYDKDF (reference sequence). This CDR3 is 15 amino acids long. Trimming removed 3 bases from V and 0 bases from J, with 11 bases in between. The CDR3 region is CATSSPSPSNYGYTF. The CDR3 DNA is TGTGCCACCAGCAGTCCCAGCCCGTCTAACTATGGCTACACCTTC.

This clonotype occurred once. The chain links TRBV6-5 to TRBJ1-1; 11 bases fit TRBD1. CDR3 length: 15 residues. In germline, CDR1 is MNHEY, CDR2 SVGAGI. The J segment lost 2 bases and the V segment lost 5 bases, leaving 4 bases of the junction unmatched. CDR3 DNA: TGTGCCAGCAGTCGGACAGGGGGCATCAACACTGAAGCTTTCTTT. Residues: CASSRTGGINTEAFF.

The rearrangement joins TRBV3-1 to TRBJ1-1; TRBD1 might be the D (6 bases). This CDR3 contains 14 residues. V was pared by 0 bases and J by 6 bases, with 11 bases between. In germline, CDR1 is LGHDT, CDR2 YNNKEL (reference sequence). CDR3 nucleotides: TGTGCCAGCAGCCAAGAAGGGGGGGCGCCTGAAGCTTTCTTT. As protein: CASSQEGGAPEAFF.

This clonotype showed up just once. The chain is built from TRBV6-1 and TRBJ2-1; no definite D call. The CDR3 extends over 15 amino acids. Trimming shortened V by 2 bases and J by 3 bases, and 11 bases separated the two germline ends. Germline CDR1 and CDR2: MNHNS and SASEGT. CDR3 sequence: CASSESPLLYNEQFF. The CDR3 region has the DNA TGTGCCAGCAGTGAATCCCCACTACTCTACAATGAGCAGTTCTTC.

This clonotype was recorded a few times. The V gene is TRBV2, the J gene TRBJ1-2, with D possibly matching TRBD1 (6 bases). Trimming removed 6 bases from V and 8 bases from J, with 16 bases in between. CDR1 and CDR2 from the germline V gene are SNHLY and FYNNEI. The CDR3 contains 13 residues. The CDR3 nucleotides are TGTGCCAGCAGCGCTCAGGGGCCGGAGGGCTACACCTTC. Protein product: CASSAQGPEGYTF.

This rearrangement joins TRBV28 to TRBJ2-3; D possibly uses TRBD1 or TRBD2 (5 bases each). From germline, CDR1 is MDHEN and CDR2 SYDVKM. The V gene lost 2 bases and the J gene lost 1 base, with 13 bases spanning the gap. The CDR3 loop spans 16 amino acids. The CDR3 nucleotides are TGTGCCAGCAGTTTAAGGGGACGAATAGGCACAGATACGCAGTATTTT. It encodes CASSLRGRIGTDTQYF.

Comments on this clonotype: An end of the junction does not agree with germline; a read error may underlie this. The rearrangement joins TRBV2 to TRBJ2-7; a weak D match, TRBD2 (5 bases). Germline-derived CDR1 and CDR2 are SNHLY and FYNNEI. The length of the CDR3 is 14 residues. The CDR3 DNA is TGTGCCAGCAGTGATGAGATTCTTAGGGAGACCCAGAACTTC. This codes for CASSDEILRETQNF.

The sample holds a few counts of this clonotype. This chain connects TRBV12-3 or TRBV12-4 to TRBJ2-3, with a weak D call TRBD2 (5 bases). V lost 2 bases and J lost 6, with 15 bases in between. This CDR3 region has 15 residues. The CDR3 region has the DNA TGTGCCAGCAGTTTATTTCAACTAGGGATGGATACGCAGTATTTT. This codes for CASSLFQLGMDTQYF.

This clonotype occurred a few times. V gene TRBV6-6 combines with J gene TRBJ2-1; D not certain. Germline CDR1 is MNHNY and CDR2 is SVGAGI (reference sequence). The CDR3 totals 14 residues. Trimming took 2 bases from V and 4 from J, leaving 9 bases between them. The CDR3, as DNA: TGTGCCAGCAGTTACGGGGTCCAGTACAATGAGCAGTTCTTC. This sequence encodes CASSYGVQYNEQFF.

This chain uses TRBV12-3 or TRBV12-4 with TRBJ2-7; tentatively, D is TRBD1 (5 bases). This CDR3 is 14 amino acids long. V lost 1 base to trimming and J lost 7 bases, with 14 bases between them. Written as DNA, the CDR3 is TGTGCCAGCAGTTTAGGTGGACATATTAGGGAGCAGTACTTC. It specifies CASSLGGHIREQYF.

The table lists this clonotype with a count of one. The chain combines TRBV6-1 with TRBJ1-2; TRBD1 is a possible D gene (5 bases). CDR3 size: 13 residues. Germline V CDR1 and CDR2: MNHNS, SASEGT. With 0 bases removed from V and 8 bases from J, the gap between germline ends came to 10 bases. Here the CDR3 reads CASSEAREGGYTF. The DNA for the CDR3 is TGTGCCAGCAGTGAAGCCAGGGAGGGCGGCTACACCTTC.

The chain links TRBV6-6 to TRBJ2-1; D is unclear. The germline CDR1 and CDR2 sequences are MNHNY and SVGAGI (reference sequence). The CDR3 is 13 residues long. The germline V and J ends were trimmed by 2 bases and 4 bases, with 6 bases remaining between them. In nucleotides, the CDR3 is TGTGCCAGCAGTTACCTGAAGTACAATGAGCAGTTCTTC. It specifies CASSYLKYNEQFF.

V gene TRBV20-1 combines with J gene TRBJ2-5; 8 nucleotides agree with TRBD2. The DNA matches TRBJ2-1 better at its end, which makes the J call doubtful. Looked up from germline, CDR1 is DFQATT and CDR2 is SNEGSKA (reference sequence). The CDR3 is 16 residues long. DNA for the CDR3: TGCAGTGCTAGAGAAGCTAGCGGGTCAAACCAAGAGACCCAGTTCTTC. Amino acids: CSAREASGSNQETQFF.

The chain employs TRBV5-6 and TRBJ1-2; D is unclear. The length of the CDR3 is 15 residues. V lost 8 bases to trimming and J lost 2 bases, with 19 bases between them. The germline CDR1 and CDR2 sequences are SGHDT and YYEEEE. The CDR3 sequence: CARRGSVPANYGYTF. In DNA form, the CDR3 reads TGTGCCAGGCGAGGCTCCGTTCCCGCCAACTATGGCTACACCTTC.

There are a few counts of this clonotype. The chain couples TRBV9 to TRBJ2-3; 12 nucleotides match TRBD2. Per the germline V gene, CDR1 is SGDLS and CDR2 is YYNGEE. V was pared by 0 bases and J by 5 bases, with 4 bases of the junction left unmatched. This CDR3 is 16 amino acids long. The CDR3 nucleotides are TGTGCCAGCAGCGTAGGACTAGCGGGAGTTATAGATACGCAGTATTTT. Residues: CASSVGLAGVIDTQYF.

The V call is TRBV10-3, the J call TRBJ2-7, with D maybe TRBD2 (6 bases). The CDR3 covers 15 residues. Germline V gene sequence: CDR1 ENHRY, CDR2 SYGVKD. Trimming removed 4 bases at V and 0 bases at J, with 13 bases between. CDR3 bases: TGTGCCATCAGTGTTGGGGGGTACGCCTCCTACGAGCAGTACTTC. Amino acids: CAISVGGYASYEQYF.